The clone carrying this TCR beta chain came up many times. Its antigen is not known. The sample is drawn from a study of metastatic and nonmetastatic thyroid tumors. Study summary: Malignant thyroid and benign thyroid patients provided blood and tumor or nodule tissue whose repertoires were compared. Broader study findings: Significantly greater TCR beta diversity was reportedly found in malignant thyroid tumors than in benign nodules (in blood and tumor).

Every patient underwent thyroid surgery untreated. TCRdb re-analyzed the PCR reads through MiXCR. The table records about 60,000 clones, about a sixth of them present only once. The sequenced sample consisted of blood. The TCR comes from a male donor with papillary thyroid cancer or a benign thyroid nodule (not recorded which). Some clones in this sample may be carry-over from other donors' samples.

CDR3 residues: CSARGAAGVLTF. The CDR3 coding sequence is TGCAGTGCTAGAGGAGCGGCCGGCGTCCTGACTTTC. V usage is TRBV20-1 and J usage is TRBJ2-6; TRBD2 is a possible D gene (5 bases). V lost 1 base, J lost 12 bases, and 10 bases lay in between. CDR1 is DFQATT and CDR2 is SNEGSKA in the germline V gene (reference sequence). This CDR3 has 12 residues.